These T cell receptor beta chains were read from a single sample in a study of cytomegalovirus exposure and HLA in healthy donors. This table comes from immunoSEQ multiplex PCR, and its TCRdb copy is limited to in-frame clones, with some not included. Seen here are approximately 120,000 clones, around three quarters observed once, and the top ten hold roughly 13%. Sequencing used PBMCs. These receptors originate from a woman aged 55-69 years in good health and CMV-seropositive. CDR3s include the opening cysteine and the closing phenylalanine or tryptophan. The order of the fields is clone size, D gene, V gene, J gene, CDR3 DNA, CDR3 protein. A D gene is named only where the DNA matches it firmly. A clone size is listed for some rows: how often the clone was seen (once, few, many), or a class if it is expanded.

.	.	TRBV7-2	TRBJ1-2	TGTGCCAGCAGCTTAGGTGAACAGACAGGTCGGCAAGGAGGCTACACCTTC	CASSLGEQTGRQGGYTF
.	TRBD1	TRBV7-6	TRBJ1-2	TGTGCCAGCAGCGGCCGGGACAGGGGTGGCTACACCTTC	CASSGRDRGGYTF
few	TRBD2	TRBV7-2	TRBJ2-7	TGTGCCAGCAGCTTGAGGTCACTAGCGGGAGTAAACGAGCAGTACTTC	CASSLRSLAGVNEQYF
.	TRBD1	TRBV7-2	TRBJ1-5	TGTGCCAGCAGCATCACGGGACAGGGCTATCAGCCCCAGCATTTT	CASSITGQGYQPQHF
.	.	TRBV18	TRBJ1-4	TGTGCCAGCTCACCACAGAAGGGGGTCTGGGAAAAACTGTTTTTT	CASSPQKGVWEKLFF
few	.	TRBV6-5	TRBJ1-5	TGTGCCAGCAGTGCCAGGGATTCTCAGCCCCAGCATTTT	CASSARDSQPQHF
.	TRBD2	TRBV10-3	TRBJ2-5	TGTGCCATCAGTGGAGCGGGAACACAAGAGTGGACCCAGTACTTC	CAISGAGTQEWTQYF
.	.	TRBV4-3	TRBJ1-1	TGCGCCAGCGGAACCAGCGGAACTGAAGCTTTCTTT	CASGTSGTEAFF
.	TRBD1	TRBV7-8	TRBJ2-2	TGTGCCAGCAGCCCCCACAGGGGCAGGGGGAATACCGGGGAGCTGTTTTTT	CASSPHRGRGNTGELFF
.	TRBD2	TRBV2	TRBJ2-7	TGTGCCAGCATCGGACTAGCGGGGGGCTACGAGCAGTACTTC	CASIGLAGGYEQYF
.	.	TRBV7-2	TRBJ2-1	TGTGCCAGCAGCCCCCCGGGGAATGAGCAGTTCTTC	CASSPPGNEQFF
.	.	TRBV30	TRBJ2-7	TGTGCCTGGAGTTGGGTCCAGGGCAGGACCTTAGCCTACGAGCAGTACTTC	CAWSWVQGRTLAYEQYF
.	TRBD1	TRBV27	TRBJ2-1	TGTGCCAGCAGCAATCGGGACAGGGGGCTCAATGAGCAGTTCTTC	CASSNRDRGLNEQFF
.	TRBD1	TRBV7-9	TRBJ1-3	TGTGCCAGCAGCTTCGACAGGGACGGAAACACCATATATTTT	CASSFDRDGNTIYF